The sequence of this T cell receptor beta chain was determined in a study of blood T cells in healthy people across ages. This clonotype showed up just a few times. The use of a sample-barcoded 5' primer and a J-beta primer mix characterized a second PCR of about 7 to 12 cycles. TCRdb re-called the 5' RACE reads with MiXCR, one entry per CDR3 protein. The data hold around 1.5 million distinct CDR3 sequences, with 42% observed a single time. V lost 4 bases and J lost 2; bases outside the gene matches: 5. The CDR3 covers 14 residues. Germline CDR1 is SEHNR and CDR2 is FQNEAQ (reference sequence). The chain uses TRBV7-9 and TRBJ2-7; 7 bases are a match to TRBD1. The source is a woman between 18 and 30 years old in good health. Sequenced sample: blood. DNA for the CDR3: TGTGCCAGCAGCTCGTGGGACAGCACCTACGAGCAGTACTTC. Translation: CASSSWDSTYEQYF.